These T cell receptor beta chains were read from a single sample in a study of blood T cell repertoires in COVID-19. Produced via immunoSEQ multiplex PCR; TCRdb's table is partial and in-frame only. Here the sample spans about 260,000 clones, 84% being singletons. Sequencing was carried out using peripheral blood. These receptors were taken from a human donor in a cohort sampled during active COVID-19. The CDR3 runs from the conserved cysteine through the conserved F or W. The order of the fields is D gene, V gene, CDR3 protein. The D gene is left open where the match is weak.

D gene: -; V gene: TRBV5-5; CDR3 protein: CASSLLQKNTEAFF
D gene: -; V gene: TRBV4-1; CDR3 protein: CASSQDYRGYTF
D gene: -; V gene: TRBV11-2; CDR3 protein: CASSLDTGSDTQYF
D gene: TRBD1; V gene: TRBV11-3; CDR3 protein: CASSLTGGNGYTF
D gene: TRBD1; V gene: TRBV24-1; CDR3 protein: CATSESGGQETQYF
D gene: -; V gene: TRBV6-2/TRBV6-3; CDR3 protein: CASSNRALGAYEQYF
D gene: -; V gene: TRBV5-1; CDR3 protein: CASSLRGLDTDTQYF
D gene: -; V gene: TRBV7-8; CDR3 protein: CASSLGPGQGAEAFF
D gene: -; V gene: TRBV6-5; CDR3 protein: CASKQAKYNEQFF
D gene: TRBD2; V gene: TRBV6-2/TRBV6-3; CDR3 protein: CASSYGTSLVPNEQFF
D gene: TRBD1; V gene: TRBV28; CDR3 protein: CASSLGGTGGLGYTF
D gene: TRBD2; V gene: TRBV6-2/TRBV6-3; CDR3 protein: CASSQGLAGPLYEQYF
D gene: -; V gene: TRBV29-1; CDR3 protein: CSVGGLLNTEAFF
D gene: -; V gene: TRBV6-5; CDR3 protein: CASHQPGRPEAFF
D gene: -; V gene: TRBV5-1; CDR3 protein: CASSLWTVQETQYF
D gene: TRBD1; V gene: TRBV5-1; CDR3 protein: CASSLTGVNEKLFF
D gene: -; V gene: TRBV5-1; CDR3 protein: CASSLADPGLQPQHF
D gene: TRBD1; V gene: TRBV5-1; CDR3 protein: CASSLGDRGQETQYF
D gene: TRBD1; V gene: TRBV2; CDR3 protein: CASRGTASYEQYF
D gene: TRBD1; V gene: TRBV7-8; CDR3 protein: CASSFNNRGTGNTIYF
D gene: -; V gene: TRBV6-1; CDR3 protein: CASSVRAGIAYNEQFF
D gene: TRBD2; V gene: TRBV11-3; CDR3 protein: CASSERGLAAGELFF
D gene: -; V gene: TRBV25-1; CDR3 protein: CASSENRKGIGEKLFF
D gene: TRBD1; V gene: TRBV10-1; CDR3 protein: CASSRDRGTGELFF
D gene: -; V gene: TRBV27; CDR3 protein: CASRTGARGSQPQHF
D gene: TRBD1; V gene: TRBV6-2/TRBV6-3; CDR3 protein: CASSNNDRGGYTF
D gene: -; V gene: TRBV19; CDR3 protein: CASSPQGSWDNEQFF